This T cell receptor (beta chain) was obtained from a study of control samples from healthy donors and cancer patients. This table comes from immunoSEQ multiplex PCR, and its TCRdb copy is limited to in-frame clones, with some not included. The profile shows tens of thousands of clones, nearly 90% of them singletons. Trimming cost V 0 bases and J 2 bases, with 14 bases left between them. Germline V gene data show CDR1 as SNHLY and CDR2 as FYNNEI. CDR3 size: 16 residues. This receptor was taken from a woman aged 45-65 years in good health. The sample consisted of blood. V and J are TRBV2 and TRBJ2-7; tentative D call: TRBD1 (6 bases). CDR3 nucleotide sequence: TGTGCCAGCAGTGAAGCTAGGACAGTTTCTACCTACGAGCAGTACTTC. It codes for CASSEARTVSTYEQYF.